A selection of T cell receptor beta chains follows, all from one sample in a study of blood T cells in healthy people across ages. TCRdb reprocessed the 5' RACE reads with MiXCR, giving one entry per CDR3 protein. In the table there are roughly 800,000 distinct CDR3 sequences, 58% of which are singletons. The sample consisted of blood. These receptors all stem from a man in his thirties or forties in good health. Each CDR3 is given with its conserved first and last residue. D genes are given only for firm matches. Clone sizes are given selectively: once, few, many, or a class where the clone is expanded.

V: TRBV15
D: .
size: .
J: TRBJ1-6
CDR3: CATSRVRDNSPLHF
DNA: TGTGCCACCAGCAGAGTCCGGGATAATTCACCCCTCCACTTT

V: TRBV7-2
D: .
size: few
J: TRBJ1-1
CDR3: CASSFTSENTEAFF
DNA: TGTGCCAGCAGCTTCACGTCAGAGAACACTGAAGCTTTCTTT

V: TRBV12-3/TRBV12-4
D: TRBD1
size: few
J: TRBJ2-6
CDR3: CASSPGDRVANVLTF
DNA: TGTGCCAGCAGCCCCGGCGACAGGGTGGCCAACGTCCTGACTTTC

V: TRBV12-3/TRBV12-4
D: .
size: .
J: TRBJ2-5
CDR3: CASSSDLGETQYF
DNA: TGTGCCAGCAGTTCCGACTTAGGGGAGACCCAGTACTTC

V: TRBV27
D: TRBD2
size: .
J: TRBJ2-1
CDR3: CASSLKPTSGSGEQFF
DNA: TGTGCCAGCAGTTTAAAACCGACTAGCGGGAGCGGTGAGCAGTTCTTC

V: TRBV20-1
D: .
size: few
J: TRBJ2-7
CDR3: CSATPWGLLPTYEQYF
DNA: TGCAGTGCTACCCCTTGGGGGCTTCTCCCGACCTACGAGCAGTACTTC

V: TRBV20-1
D: .
size: .
J: TRBJ1-2
CDR3: CSARVFKGLDYGYTF
DNA: TGCAGTGCTAGAGTGTTTAAGGGGTTAGACTATGGCTACACCTTC

V: TRBV5-6
D: .
size: .
J: TRBJ2-7
CDR3: CASSWTDISYEQYF
DNA: TGTGCCAGCAGCTGGACGGACATCTCCTACGAGCAGTACTTC

V: TRBV29-1
D: .
size: .
J: TRBJ1-2
CDR3: CSVPRRGYGYTF
DNA: TGCAGCGTTCCCCGTCGGGGCTATGGCTACACCTTC

V: TRBV20-1
D: .
size: .
J: TRBJ2-1
CDR3: CSAQGRVYNEQFF
DNA: TGCAGTGCTCAGGGAAGGGTATACAATGAGCAGTTCTTC

V: TRBV20-1
D: .
size: .
J: TRBJ2-4
CDR3: CSATVRGDIQYF
DNA: TGCAGTGCCACGGTCAGGGGGGACATTCAGTACTTC

V: TRBV6-1
D: .
size: few
J: TRBJ2-5
CDR3: CASTQDRDQETQYF
DNA: TGTGCCAGCACTCAGGACCGAGACCAAGAGACCCAGTACTTC

V: TRBV25-1
D: .
size: .
J: TRBJ2-5
CDR3: CASSEYGDGTQYF
DNA: TGTGCCAGCAGTGAATACGGCGATGGGACCCAGTACTTC

V: TRBV18
D: .
size: few
J: TRBJ2-1
CDR3: CASSPLAQGEQFF
DNA: TGTGCCAGCTCACCACTAGCCCAGGGTGAGCAGTTCTTC

V: TRBV6-6
D: TRBD1
size: .
J: TRBJ1-2
CDR3: CASGRDRTIGYTF
DNA: TGTGCCAGCGGCCGGGACAGGACTATCGGCTACACCTTC